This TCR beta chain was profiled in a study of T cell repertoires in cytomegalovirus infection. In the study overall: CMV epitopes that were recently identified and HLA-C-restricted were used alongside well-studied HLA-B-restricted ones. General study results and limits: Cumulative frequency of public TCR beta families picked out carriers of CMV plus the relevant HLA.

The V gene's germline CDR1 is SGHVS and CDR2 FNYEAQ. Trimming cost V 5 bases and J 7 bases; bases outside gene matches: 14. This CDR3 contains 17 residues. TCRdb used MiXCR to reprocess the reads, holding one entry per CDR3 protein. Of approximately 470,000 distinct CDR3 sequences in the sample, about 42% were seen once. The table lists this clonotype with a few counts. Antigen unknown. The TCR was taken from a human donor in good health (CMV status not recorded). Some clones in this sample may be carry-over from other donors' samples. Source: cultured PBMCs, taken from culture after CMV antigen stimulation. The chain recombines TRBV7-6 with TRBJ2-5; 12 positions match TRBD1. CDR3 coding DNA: TGTGCCAGCAGCCGATTGGGAGGGACAGGGGGCGCTGGGACCCAGTACTTC. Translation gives CASSRLGGTGGAGTQYF.